This entry lists 16 T cell receptor beta chains sequenced from one sample in a study of CD8+ T cells in alopecia areata. Sequencing used cDNA as its template, made by extracting RNA and reverse transcribing it. This table comes from immunoSEQ multiplex PCR, and its TCRdb copy is limited to in-frame clones, with some not included. Among 65,000 to 90,000 clones listed, about 51% were seen once. Sequencing was done on a sample of NKG2D-high CD8+ T cells sorted from blood. Every receptor here comes from a human donor with alopecia areata.

The chain uses TRBV20-1 and TRBJ2-7; D call uncertain. V was pared by 2 bases and J by 1 base, with 3 bases between. The CDR3 covers 11 residues. The V gene's germline CDR1 is DFQATT and CDR2 SNEGSKA (reference sequence). This CDR3 is CSARQSYEQYF. Written as DNA, the CDR3 is TGCAGTGCTAGACAGTCCTACGAGCAGTACTTC.

The rearrangement uses TRBV2 and TRBJ2-3; D unresolved. Germline CDR1 is SNHLY and CDR2 is FYNNEI. Trimming removed 4 bases from V and 2 bases from J, with 4 bases in between. The CDR3 length is 12 residues. CDR3 bases: TGTGCCAGCAGTGGAGACACAGATACGCAGTATTTT. Its protein is CASSGDTDTQYF.

The rearrangement links TRBV5-1 to TRBJ1-5; the match to TRBD1 covers 9 bases. The V gene's germline CDR1 is SGHRS and CDR2 YFSETQ. The CDR3 loop spans 18 amino acids. Trimming at V came to 9 bases and at J to 6 bases, leaving 22 bases not matched to a gene. The CDR3 loop is CATLDRGRLMGQAQPQHF. The CDR3 DNA reads as TGCGCCACCTTGGACAGGGGTCGTCTAATGGGGCAAGCTCAGCCCCAGCATTTT.

This clone came up a few times. This chain connects TRBV5-6 to TRBJ2-1; the D is unclear. The germline gives CDR1 SGHDT, CDR2 YYEEEE. V lost 4 bases, J lost 7 bases, and 9 bases lay in between. The CDR3 runs 12 residues. The CDR3 DNA reads TGTGCCAGCAGCCTGACGGAAAATGAGCAGTTCTTC. Protein: CASSLTENEQFF.

This clone has just a few counts. The chain uses TRBV27 and TRBJ2-5; 11 bases match TRBD2. The CDR3 has 16 residues. The trim removed 5 bases at V and 5 bases at J, leaving 10 bases unmatched. Germline V gives CDR1 MNHEY, CDR2 SMNVEV (reference sequence). In nucleotides, the CDR3 is TGTGCCAGCAGTCTATTAGCGGGGGGGGCTTCTGAGACCCAGTACTTC. Translated: CASSLLAGGASETQYF.

The rearrangement links TRBV30 to TRBJ2-3, with D possibly being TRBD2 (6 bases). The CDR3 spans 14 residues. Germline V gene data show CDR1 as GTSNPN and CDR2 as SVGIG (reference sequence). The V end lost 5 bases, the J end lost 2 bases, and 14 bases lay between the germline ends. The DNA for the CDR3 is TGTGCCTGGCAGCGGGCGAGGGCCACAGATACGCAGTATTTT. Translation: CAWQRARATDTQYF.

The CDR3 DNA follows: TGTGCCAGCAGCCGGGACGAGCAGTACTTC. Its protein product is CASSRDEQYF. The gene calls are TRBV7-9 and TRBJ2-7, with no clear D. The germline V gene encodes CDR1 SEHNR and CDR2 FQNEAQ (reference sequence). CDR3 size: 10 residues. Deletions cut 5 bases from V and 5 bases from J, with 4 bases between.

The chain joins TRBV20-1 to TRBJ2-1; perhaps TRBD2 as D (5 bases). The CDR3 is 11 residues long. The germline CDR1 and CDR2 sequences are DFQATT and SNEGSKA (reference sequence). V was cut by 6 bases and J by 10 bases, with 13 bases left in between. Here the CDR3 DNA reads TGCAGTGCCCCCGGGGAGCGGGAGCAGTTCTTC. It translates to CSAPGEREQFF.

This clone was detected only a few times. V and J are TRBV29-1 and TRBJ2-2; a possible D gene is TRBD1 (8 bases). The CDR3 is 18 residues long. V dropped 5 bases and J dropped 5 bases, with 27 bases sitting between them. Per germline, CDR1 SQVTM and CDR2 ANQGSEA. The CDR3 loop is CSVWTGYLAEEDTGELFF. The CDR3 DNA is TGCAGCGTTTGGACAGGGTACCTAGCGGAGGAGGATACCGGGGAGCTGTTTTTT.

The chain recombines TRBV29-1 with TRBJ1-2; no clear D gene. The CDR3 spans 13 residues. Trimming cost V 4 bases and J 7 bases, with 16 bases left between them. Per germline, CDR1 SQVTM and CDR2 ANQGSEA. CDR3 DNA sequence: TGCAGCGTTGTGGAAGGGAGGGTACGTGGCTACACCTTC. Translated, it gives CSVVEGRVRGYTF.

The V gene is TRBV7-3, the J gene TRBJ2-5; D gene unclear. The CDR3 is 13 residues long. Trimming removed 2 bases from V and 1 base from J, with 5 bases in between. The V gene's germline CDR1 is SGHTA and CDR2 FQGTGA. CDR3 sequence reads: CASSLPPQETQYF. The CDR3, as DNA: TGTGCCAGCAGCTTACCCCCCCAAGAGACCCAGTACTTC. The full variable domain, its missing parts supplied by reference TRBV7-3 and TRBJ2-5, is GAGVSQTPSNKVTEKGKYVELRCDPISGHTALYWYRQSLGQGPEFLIYFQGTGAADDSGLPNDRFFAVRPEGSVSTLKIQRTERGDSAVYLCASSLPPQETQYFGPGTRLLVL.

This clone turned up a few times. At the DNA level, this CDR3 is encoded by other sequences in the same sample as well. The CDR3 region is CASSGRDSSYEQYF. The CDR3 nucleotides are TGTGCCAGCAGCGGGCGGGACAGCTCCTACGAGCAGTACTTC. The chain uses TRBV9 and TRBJ2-7; D might be TRBD1 (7 bases). Germline V gene sequence: CDR1 SGDLS, CDR2 YYNGEE. Trimming took 3 bases from V and 0 from J, leaving 10 bases between them. CDR3 size: 14 residues.

The chain employs TRBV29-1 and TRBJ1-1; TRBD1 agrees at 8 bases. Germline V gene data show CDR1 as SQVTM and CDR2 as ANQGSEA. This CDR3 has 15 amino acids. V lost 7 bases, J lost 3 bases, and 13 bases stayed unmatched. The CDR3 DNA sequence: TGCAGCGCTGCAGGGGGCCTGGTGGGGGACACTGAAGCTTTCTTT. This sequence encodes CSAAGGLVGDTEAFF.

This clone has just a few counts. V gene TRBV29-1 combines with J gene TRBJ2-7, with TRBD2 as a possible D gene (6 bases). Germline CDR1 is SQVTM and CDR2 is ANQGSEA. V was clipped by 5 bases and J by 2 bases, with 13 bases between them. This CDR3 has 13 amino acids. CDR3 DNA sequence: TGCAGCGTTAGCGGGTGGATGCCCTACGAGCAGTACTTC. The encoded protein is CSVSGWMPYEQYF.

The chain combines TRBV5-6 with TRBJ2-1; 8 nucleotides align to TRBD1. J gave up 4 bases and V 1 base, and 4 bases lay outside the gene matches. The CDR3 spans 15 residues. Germline V gives CDR1 SGHDT, CDR2 YYEEEE. The CDR3 sequence: CASSLSGTGYNEQFF. CDR3 nucleotides: TGTGCCAGCAGCTTGTCCGGGACAGGATACAATGAGCAGTTCTTC.

The chain has TRBV29-1 and TRBJ1-5, with 8 bases aligning to TRBD1. V lost 6 bases and J lost 0; bases outside the gene matches: 4. Germline CDR1 and CDR2: SQVTM and ANQGSEA. The CDR3 is 14 residues long. CDR3 sequence: CSVSTGVSNQPQHF. In DNA form, the CDR3 reads TGCAGCGTGTCGACAGGGGTTAGCAATCAGCCCCAGCATTTT. Together with reference TRBV29-1 and TRBJ1-5, the CDR3 gives the full variable domain: SAVISQKPSRDICQRGTSLTIQCQVDSQVTMMFWYRQQPGQSLTLIATANQGSEATYESGFVIDKFPISRPNLTFSTLTVSNMSPEDSSIYLCSVSTGVSNQPQHFGDGTRLSIL.